Listed here are 13 T cell receptor beta chains from one sample, sequenced in a study of T-cell memory formation after mild COVID-19. TCRdb called the 5' RACE reads again in MiXCR, with one record for every CDR3 protein. The data contain around 130,000 distinct CDR3 sequences, approximately 15% of them singletons. Sequenced: PBMCs or a T cell subset sorted from them (not recorded which). The receptors were sampled from a man between 18 and 35 years old who had mild COVID-19 (a few samples of this study predate the infection). Cell type and time point are not known.

This clonotype was counted a few times. The chain carries TRBV7-2 and TRBJ2-5; possibly TRBD1 or TRBD2 for D (5 bases each). V was shortened by 5 bases and J by 2 bases, with 12 bases between the two germline ends. Germline V gives CDR1 SGHTA, CDR2 FQGNSA. The CDR3 length is 14 residues. The CDR3 DNA reads as TGTGCCAGCAGCCGGGGACGGGATCAAGAGACCCAGTACTTC. Amino acid sequence: CASSRGRDQETQYF.

This clonotype was found a few times. The V gene is TRBV7-2, the J gene TRBJ2-3; D unclear. The germline V gene has CDR1 SGHTA and CDR2 FQGNSA. V shed 4 bases and J shed 7 bases, with 15 bases lying between them. The CDR3 runs to 14 residues. The CDR3 sequence: CASSSPNTANTQYF. The CDR3 coding sequence is TGTGCCAGCAGCTCCCCTAATACGGCTAATACGCAGTATTTT.

The rearrangement joins TRBV5-4 to TRBJ2-2; possibly TRBD2 for D (7 bases). This CDR3 contains 16 residues. Germline-derived CDR1 and CDR2 are SGHNT and YYREEE (reference sequence). Trimming cost V 4 bases and J 2 bases, with 15 bases left between them. The CDR3 sequence: CASSGGGGPNTGELFF. The CDR3 DNA is TGTGCCAGCAGCGGCGGCGGGGGCCCTAACACCGGGGAGCTGTTTTTT.

J is TRBJ2-3 and V is TRBV6-2 or TRBV6-3; TRBD1 might be the D (6 bases). Trimming pared 4 bases from V and 6 bases from J, leaving 8 bases between. The CDR3 has 12 residues. The germline gives CDR1 MNHEY, CDR2 SVGEGT. This CDR3 is CASSSTGDTQYF. In DNA form, the CDR3 reads TGTGCCAGCAGTTCCACAGGGGATACGCAGTATTTT.

The chain has TRBV5-1 and TRBJ2-2; D is perhaps TRBD1 (5 bases). The V end was cut by 5 bases, the J end by 3 bases, with 14 bases between. This CDR3 has 15 residues. Germline V gene lookup returns CDR1 SGHRS and CDR2 YFSETQ. CDR3 in DNA: TGCGCCAGCAGTTCCGCAACAGGAGACACCGGGGAGCTGTTTTTT. Its translation is CASSSATGDTGELFF.

This clonotype was observed a handful of times. CDR3: CSVTGWGYSPLHF. The CDR3, as DNA: TGCAGTGTTACAGGGTGGGGGTATTCACCCCTCCACTTT. The J gene is TRBJ1-6, the V gene TRBV20-1; possibly TRBD1 for D (6 bases). Per the germline V gene, CDR1 is DFQATT and CDR2 is SNEGSKA (reference sequence). V was clipped by 7 bases and J by 8 bases, with 15 bases between them. The CDR3 runs 13 residues.

This clonotype was seen a few times. The rearrangement links TRBV29-1 to TRBJ1-1, with a tentative D call TRBD1 (5 bases). CDR1 is SQVTM and CDR2 is ANQGSEA in the germline V gene. The CDR3 runs to 13 residues. Deletions cut 7 bases from V and 2 bases from J, with 14 bases between. The CDR3 nucleotides read TGCAGCGCTGAGGGGCAGACTAACACTGAAGCTTTCTTT. Protein product: CSAEGQTNTEAFF.

This clonotype was observed many times. This chain joins TRBV4-2 and TRBJ2-1; 7 bases map to TRBD2. The V gene's germline CDR1 is LGHNA and CDR2 YNFKEQ. This CDR3 contains 14 residues. V shed 8 bases and J 5 bases; nucleotides not matched to a gene: 9. The CDR3 DNA is TGTGCCAGCGGGGAGCGGGGACCGAACAATGAGCAGTTCTTC. Protein sequence: CASGERGPNNEQFF.

The chain joins TRBV20-1 to TRBJ2-2; possibly TRBD1 or TRBD2 for D (5 bases each). This CDR3 has 15 residues. Germline V gives CDR1 DFQATT, CDR2 SNEGSKA (reference sequence). With 0 bases removed from V and 7 bases from J, the gap between germline ends came to 15 bases. CDR3 coding DNA: TGCAGTGCTAGAGACAGCCAACTTGGGGGCGGGGAGCTGTTTTTT. Its protein product is CSARDSQLGGGELFF.

The chain has TRBV15 and TRBJ2-7; tentative D call: TRBD1 (6 bases). This CDR3 comprises 18 residues. V lost 3 bases to trimming and J lost 0 bases, with 21 bases between them. In germline, CDR1 is LNHNV, CDR2 YYDKDF (reference sequence). CDR3: CATSSRFTPGQASYEQYV. CDR3 nucleotides: TGTGCCACCAGCAGCCGATTTACCCCGGGACAAGCCTCCTACGAGCAGTACGTC.

A word on this clonotype: The junction departs from germline at one end; a sequencing error may be responsible. The rearrangement joins TRBV24-1 to TRBJ2-1; D gene ambiguous. Germline V lookup: CDR1 KGHDR, CDR2 SFDVKD. The CDR3 extends over 8 amino acids. The CDR3 here is CATTVECF. CDR3 DNA sequence: TGTGCCACCACCGTCGAGTGCTTC.

The chain employs TRBV28 and TRBJ1-5, with D possibly matching TRBD1 (5 bases). Germline loops: CDR1 MDHEN, CDR2 SYDVKM. This CDR3 contains 13 residues. Trimming pared 8 bases from V and 3 bases from J, leaving 11 bases between. CDR3 DNA sequence: TGTGCCAGCCGCCGACAGCTCAATCAGCCCCAGCATTTT. This gives the protein CASRRQLNQPQHF.

The gene calls are TRBV2 and TRBJ2-1, with TRBD2 identical over 9 bases. The CDR3 is made up of 16 amino acids. CDR1 and CDR2 from the germline V gene are SNHLY and FYNNEI. V was pared by 2 bases and J by 7 bases, with 9 bases of the junction left unmatched. The chain's CDR3 is CASSEFRLAGSNEQFF. Written as DNA, the CDR3 is TGTGCCAGCAGTGAATTTCGGCTAGCGGGGAGTAATGAGCAGTTCTTC.